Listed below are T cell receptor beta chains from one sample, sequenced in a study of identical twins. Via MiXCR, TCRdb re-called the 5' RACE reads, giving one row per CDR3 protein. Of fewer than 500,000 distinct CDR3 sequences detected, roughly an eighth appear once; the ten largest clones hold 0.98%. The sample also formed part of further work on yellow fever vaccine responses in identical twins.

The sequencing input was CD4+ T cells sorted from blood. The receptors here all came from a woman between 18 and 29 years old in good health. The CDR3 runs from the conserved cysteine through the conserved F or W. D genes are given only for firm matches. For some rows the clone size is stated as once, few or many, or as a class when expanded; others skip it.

DNA: TGTGCCAGCAGTTTACCCGACCAGACAGGGTTCAGCAATGAGCAGTTCTTC
CDR3: CASSLPDQTGFSNEQFF
D: TRBD1
size: few
V: TRBV12-3/TRBV12-4
J: TRBJ2-1

DNA: TGTGCCAGTAGTAGAGGACAGTTATCCTACGAGCAGTACTTC
CDR3: CASSRGQLSYEQYF
D: -
size: -
V: TRBV19
J: TRBJ2-7

DNA: TGTGCCAGCAGAAACCGACAGGGGCCGGCCCCGACAGATACGCAGTATTTT
CDR3: CASRNRQGPAPTDTQYF
D: TRBD1
size: few
V: TRBV27
J: TRBJ2-3

DNA: TGTGCCAGCAGCCGACGGACTAGCGGGGCTCAAGAGACCCAGTACTTC
CDR3: CASSRRTSGAQETQYF
D: TRBD2
size: many
V: TRBV3-1
J: TRBJ2-5

DNA: TGTGCCAGCAGCTTAGCCTCGGGACTAGCCTACGAGCAGTACTTC
CDR3: CASSLASGLAYEQYF
D: TRBD2
size: -
V: TRBV7-2
J: TRBJ2-7

DNA: TGTGCCAGCAGCTTAGAATTCAGTTCAACTCAAGAGACCCAGTACTTC
CDR3: CASSLEFSSTQETQYF
D: -
size: once
V: TRBV11-1
J: TRBJ2-5

DNA: TGCGCCAGCAGCTTGGGGTTGAGGGGAGGCGAGACCCAGTACTTC
CDR3: CASSLGLRGGETQYF
D: -
size: few
V: TRBV5-1
J: TRBJ2-5

DNA: TGCGCCAGCAGCTTTATGGATCCAACTAATGAAAAACTGTTTTTT
CDR3: CASSFMDPTNEKLFF
D: -
size: many
V: TRBV5-1
J: TRBJ1-4

DNA: TGTGCCAGCACGGACAGGGGGCCTGGAGATACGCAGTATTTT
CDR3: CASTDRGPGDTQYF
D: TRBD1
size: few
V: TRBV7-2
J: TRBJ2-3

DNA: TGTGCCAGCAGCACCCTGCGCACAGGGATTACTGAAAAACTGTTTTTT
CDR3: CASSTLRTGITEKLFF
D: -
size: many
V: TRBV13
J: TRBJ1-4

DNA: TGTGCCAGCCGCCCGTCGGCCACAGATACGCAGTATTTT
CDR3: CASRPSATDTQYF
D: -
size: many
V: TRBV14
J: TRBJ2-3

DNA: TGTGCCAGCAGCTTAGAGGGACGGGCGGGGTACGAGCAGTACTTC
CDR3: CASSLEGRAGYEQYF
D: -
size: -
V: TRBV7-2
J: TRBJ2-7

DNA: TGTGCCACCAGTGATTGGGCTACAGGTCTTTCGAATGAGCAGTTCTTC
CDR3: CATSDWATGLSNEQFF
D: -
size: few
V: TRBV24-1
J: TRBJ2-1

DNA: TGTGCCAGCAGTTTAAAGGGTGTCGGGCGACAGACCCAGTACTTC
CDR3: CASSLKGVGRQTQYF
D: -
size: few
V: TRBV28
J: TRBJ2-5

DNA: TGTGCCAGCAGCTTAGCGGGAGTCCCGCACACCGGGGAGCTGTTTTTT
CDR3: CASSLAGVPHTGELFF
D: -
size: many
V: TRBV7-9
J: TRBJ2-2

DNA: TGTGCCAGCAGTCTTCAGTCGAGGGGGCAGGGGCTCACAGATACGCAGTATTTT
CDR3: CASSLQSRGQGLTDTQYF
D: TRBD1
size: many
V: TRBV28
J: TRBJ2-3

DNA: TGTGCCAGCAGTCCAGGGGTCTCCTACGAGCAGTACTTC
CDR3: CASSPGVSYEQYF
D: -
size: many
V: TRBV12-3/TRBV12-4
J: TRBJ2-7

DNA: TGCAGTGCGGTTACTAGCGGGAGTATCGAGTCTTCCGCAGATACGCAGTATTTT
CDR3: CSAVTSGSIESSADTQYF
D: TRBD2
size: few
V: TRBV20-1
J: TRBJ2-3

DNA: TGCGCCAGCAGCCGACTACTCCAACGGCGAGGGTCGGATCGAGAGACCCAGTACTTC
CDR3: CASSRLLQRRGSDRETQYF
D: -
size: -
V: TRBV4-1
J: TRBJ2-5

DNA: TGCGCCAGCACCACTAACCCGCGGGCAGGGCCCAACAATGAGCAGTTCTTC
CDR3: CASTTNPRAGPNNEQFF
D: -
size: few
V: TRBV5-1
J: TRBJ2-1

DNA: TGTGCCAGCAGTTGTGGTGGGTATACCCAAGAGACCCAGTACTTC
CDR3: CASSCGGYTQETQYF
D: -
size: few
V: TRBV6-9
J: TRBJ2-5

DNA: TGTGCCAGCAGTGAACAAAATGGTCTCGAGCAGTACTTC
CDR3: CASSEQNGLEQYF
D: -
size: once
V: TRBV6-1
J: TRBJ2-7

DNA: TGTGCCAGCAAACTAGACGGGACTAGCACAGATACGCAGTATTTT
CDR3: CASKLDGTSTDTQYF
D: -
size: few
V: TRBV2
J: TRBJ2-3

DNA: TGTGCCATCAGGCCTCAATCCGGGACAGGGGATGGTGCCGGGGAGCTGTTTTTT
CDR3: CAIRPQSGTGDGAGELFF
D: TRBD1
size: -
V: TRBV10-3
J: TRBJ2-2

DNA: TGTGCCAGCAGCTTGTCTGGCGGGACAGGGTCCTACAATGAGCAGTTCTTC
CDR3: CASSLSGGTGSYNEQFF
D: TRBD1
size: -
V: TRBV11-3
J: TRBJ2-1

DNA: TGCAGTGCTAGATCTAGCGGGCCTAGCTCCTACAATGAGCAGTTCTTC
CDR3: CSARSSGPSSYNEQFF
D: TRBD2
size: -
V: TRBV20-1
J: TRBJ2-1

DNA: TGTGCCAGCAGTACAGATAGCAGGATGGAGCAGTTCTTC
CDR3: CASSTDSRMEQFF
D: -
size: few
V: TRBV27
J: TRBJ2-1

DNA: TGCAGTGCTAGACCACTAGCGGGAGTATTGGGTGAGCAGTTCTTC
CDR3: CSARPLAGVLGEQFF
D: TRBD2
size: -
V: TRBV20-1
J: TRBJ2-1

DNA: TGTGCCAGCAGTTTTAGAATCGGGGGGCTCAATGAGCAGTTCTTC
CDR3: CASSFRIGGLNEQFF
D: -
size: once
V: TRBV12-3/TRBV12-4
J: TRBJ2-1

DNA: TGCGCCAGCAGCCTCGGCGGGGAGCGGGCTAGCACAGATACGCAGTATTTT
CDR3: CASSLGGERASTDTQYF
D: -
size: few
V: TRBV4-1
J: TRBJ2-3

DNA: TGCGCCAGCAGCCAAGATGTTTGGGGACAGGGTTCTTCCAATGAGCAGTTCTTC
CDR3: CASSQDVWGQGSSNEQFF
D: TRBD1
size: few
V: TRBV4-3
J: TRBJ2-1

DNA: TGTGCCAGCAGCGCAACAGGGGCCCCGAGCTCCTACGAGCAGTACTTC
CDR3: CASSATGAPSSYEQYF
D: TRBD1
size: few
V: TRBV7-9
J: TRBJ2-7

DNA: TGTGCCAGCAGCCGAAGGGGGACAGATACCAGGGGGGCTTTCTTT
CDR3: CASSRRGTDTRGAFF
D: TRBD1
size: -
V: TRBV5-4
J: TRBJ1-1

DNA: TGTGCCAGCTCATCACAGTGGGGTGATACGCAGTATTTT
CDR3: CASSSQWGDTQYF
D: -
size: -
V: TRBV18
J: TRBJ2-3

DNA: TGTGCCAGCTCACCACTTATCCCCCCGCAAGAGACCCAGTACTTC
CDR3: CASSPLIPPQETQYF
D: -
size: few
V: TRBV18
J: TRBJ2-5

DNA: TGTGCCAGCAGCTCCGCCCAGGGAGGCAATCAGCCCCAGCATTTT
CDR3: CASSSAQGGNQPQHF
D: -
size: few
V: TRBV11-2
J: TRBJ1-5

DNA: TGTGCCAGCAGGGGACAGCCTGATAACTATGGCTACACCTTC
CDR3: CASRGQPDNYGYTF
D: TRBD1
size: few
V: TRBV28
J: TRBJ1-2

DNA: TGTGCCAGCAGTCTCGGGGGACAGGGGGCGAAGAACATTCAGTACTTC
CDR3: CASSLGGQGAKNIQYF
D: TRBD1
size: -
V: TRBV2
J: TRBJ2-4

DNA: TGTGCCAGCAGCGAGCGGGGACTGATCTCTGGGGCCAACGTCCTGACTTTC
CDR3: CASSERGLISGANVLTF
D: TRBD2
size: few
V: TRBV5-6
J: TRBJ2-6

DNA: TGCAGTGCTAACCCAATGGGGGTAGACACTGAAGCTTTCTTT
CDR3: CSANPMGVDTEAFF
D: -
size: -
V: TRBV20-1
J: TRBJ1-1

DNA: TGTGCCAGCAGCCCAGACAGGCCTGGGACAGATACGCAGTATTTT
CDR3: CASSPDRPGTDTQYF
D: -
size: few
V: TRBV3-1
J: TRBJ2-3

DNA: TGTGCCAGCAGCTCCGCGGTTCTAGCGGGACTCAACAATGAGCAGTTCTTC
CDR3: CASSSAVLAGLNNEQFF
D: TRBD2
size: -
V: TRBV7-6
J: TRBJ2-1

DNA: TGTGCCAGCAGTTTGGAAAGACTAGCGGGAATCCACGAGCAGTACTTC
CDR3: CASSLERLAGIHEQYF
D: TRBD2
size: -
V: TRBV28
J: TRBJ2-7

DNA: TGCGCCAGCAGCGGACTGGGACAGGCCAATTCACCCCTCCACTTT
CDR3: CASSGLGQANSPLHF
D: TRBD1
size: once
V: TRBV4-1
J: TRBJ1-6

DNA: TGTGCCAGTAGTAAGCTGGGCAGCAGCACAGATACGCAGTATTTT
CDR3: CASSKLGSSTDTQYF
D: -
size: -
V: TRBV19
J: TRBJ2-3

DNA: TGTGCCAGCAGCCCACGGGGGGGTGGCTCTGGGGCCAACGTCCTGACTTTC
CDR3: CASSPRGGGSGANVLTF
D: TRBD2
size: -
V: TRBV3-1
J: TRBJ2-6

DNA: TGTGCCAGCAAGGAGGGGGCGCGGCCCCAGCATTTT
CDR3: CASKEGARPQHF
D: TRBD1
size: many
V: TRBV6-2/TRBV6-3
J: TRBJ1-5

DNA: TGCAGTGCTAGGGATACAGAATACGAGCAGTACTTC
CDR3: CSARDTEYEQYF
D: -
size: few
V: TRBV20-1
J: TRBJ2-7

DNA: TGTGCCACCAGTGACGCTACTGTTATCTATGAGCAGTTCTTC
CDR3: CATSDATVIYEQFF
D: -
size: -
V: TRBV24-1
J: TRBJ2-1

DNA: TGCGCCAGCAGCCCTATGGAGCCCGGGGAGCTGTTTTTT
CDR3: CASSPMEPGELFF
D: -
size: -
V: TRBV5-1
J: TRBJ2-2

DNA: TGTGCCAGCACCGACAGCTCCTCTGGGGCCAACGTCCTGACTTTC
CDR3: CASTDSSSGANVLTF
D: -
size: -
V: TRBV2
J: TRBJ2-6

DNA: TGTGCCAGCAGCCACAGCATGCGCGAGCAGCCCCAGCATTTT
CDR3: CASSHSMREQPQHF
D: -
size: few
V: TRBV7-9
J: TRBJ1-5

DNA: TGTGCCAGCACCATCAGGCTAAATTCACCCCTCCACTTT
CDR3: CASTIRLNSPLHF
D: -
size: -
V: TRBV12-3/TRBV12-4
J: TRBJ1-6

DNA: TGTGCCAGCAGTCCTTATGGGGTCGGACTCCCGCAGAACACTGAAGCTTTCTTT
CDR3: CASSPYGVGLPQNTEAFF
D: -
size: many
V: TRBV28
J: TRBJ1-1

DNA: TGTGCCAGCAGCTTAGTCACCCTTGGACAGCATGCCTACGAGCAGTACTTC
CDR3: CASSLVTLGQHAYEQYF
D: -
size: -
V: TRBV7-8
J: TRBJ2-7